The 27 T cell receptor beta chains below all came from one sample that was sequenced in a study of T-cell reconstitution after alpha-beta-depleted transplantation in children. Researchers prepared the TCRbeta library using unique molecular identifiers, the study reports. In TCRdb, the PCR reads were re-called with MiXCR into one record per CDR3 protein. The top ten clones hold over 25% of a sample with about 400,000 distinct CDR3 sequences, about a sixth of them seen once. The material sequenced was PBMCs, mostly from graft donor cells, taken 360 days after TCRalphabeta/CD19-depleted stem cell transplant. These receptors all come from a boy in the first two years of life who had a stem cell transplant for Wiskott-Aldrich syndrome, so the T cells may come from the graft donor.

The table lists this clonotype with a few counts. The rearrangement uses TRBV29-1 and TRBJ1-4; the D is unclear. The CDR3 length is 13 residues. Germline V gives CDR1 SQVTM, CDR2 ANQGSEA. Trimming stripped 6 bases from V and 1 base from J, with 9 bases between. This CDR3 reads CSVAEGTNEKLFF. The CDR3 DNA sequence: TGCAGCGTCGCCGAGGGAACTAATGAAAAACTGTTTTTT.

As DNA, the CDR3 is TGTGCCAGCAGTCCCCCTAGGGGGCGTGGTGGTATTCCCTACGAGCAGTACTTC. Translated: CASSPPRGRGGIPYEQYF. The rearrangement links TRBV28 to TRBJ2-7; 7 bases are a match to TRBD1. The CDR3 totals 18 residues. The trim removed 5 bases at V and 2 bases at J, leaving 18 bases unmatched. Germline assignment: CDR1 MDHEN and CDR2 SYDVKM.

This clonotype has only a few counts. J is TRBJ2-1 and V is TRBV20-1; maybe TRBD2 (5 bases). This CDR3 comprises 14 residues. V was shortened by 4 bases and J by 4 bases, with 14 bases between the two germline ends. Germline V gene sequence: CDR1 DFQATT, CDR2 SNEGSKA (reference sequence). The CDR3 spells CSAKRQVPYNEQFF. In nucleotides, the CDR3 is TGCAGTGCTAAGCGGCAAGTCCCATACAATGAGCAGTTCTTC.

This clonotype was found many times. The chain has TRBV20-1 and TRBJ2-7, with 10 bases aligning to TRBD2. The CDR3 contains 15 residues. V lost 2 bases and J lost 2; bases outside the gene matches: 6. Germline loops: CDR1 DFQATT, CDR2 SNEGSKA (reference sequence). The CDR3 sequence is CSARPRTSGTYEQYF. The CDR3 DNA follows: TGCAGTGCTAGACCCCGGACTAGCGGAACCTACGAGCAGTACTTC.

There are a few counts of this clonotype. DNA for the CDR3: TGTGCCATCAGTGCCAGGGAGAGAGACACTGAAGCTTTCTTT. Translation gives CAISARERDTEAFF. The chain combines TRBV10-3 with TRBJ1-1; possible D gene TRBD1, 5 bases. With 4 bases removed from V and 3 bases from J, the gap between germline ends came to 12 bases. The CDR3 has 14 amino acids. Germline V gene data show CDR1 as ENHRY and CDR2 as SYGVKD.

CDR3 in DNA: TGCGCCAGCAGTCTAAAGTATAGCGGGCTTCAAGAGACCCAGTACTTC. The encoded protein is CASSLKYSGLQETQYF. This chain links TRBV5-1 with TRBJ2-5; 7 bases match TRBD2. Germline CDR1 SGHRS, CDR2 YFSETQ. The CDR3 loop spans 16 amino acids. Germline trimming cut 5 bases from V and 2 bases from J; bases unmatched to any gene: 12.

The chain joins TRBV11-2 to TRBJ2-1; a possible D gene is TRBD2 (5 bases). Germline values: CDR1 SGHAT, CDR2 FQNNGV. Deletions cut 4 bases from V and 8 bases from J, with 9 bases between. This CDR3 spans 12 amino acids. CDR3 sequence (DNA): TGTGCCAGCAGCTCTGCGGGTGATGAGCAGTTCTTC. It yields the protein CASSSAGDEQFF.

The gene calls are TRBV5-5 and TRBJ1-6; D is ambiguous. Looked up from germline, CDR1 is SGHKS and CDR2 is YYEKEE (reference sequence). V was shortened by 0 bases and J by 0 bases, with 10 bases between the two germline ends. The CDR3 consists of 17 residues. The CDR3 loop is CASSLGWASSYNSPLHF. CDR3 DNA: TGTGCCAGCAGCTTGGGTTGGGCCAGCTCCTATAATTCACCCCTCCACTTT.

This clonotype turned up a few times. The chain has TRBV5-1 and TRBJ2-7, with D possibly TRBD2 on 5 matching bases. There are 13 residues in the CDR3. Germline V gives CDR1 SGHRS, CDR2 YFSETQ. With 0 bases removed from V and 4 bases from J, the gap between germline ends came to 8 bases. DNA of the CDR3: TGCGCCAGCAGCTTGGGACGGGAATACGAGCAGTACTTC. The encoded protein is CASSLGREYEQYF. Full variable domain (rest looked up from reference TRBV5-1 and TRBJ2-7): KAGVTQTPRYLIKTRGQQVTLSCSPISGHRSVSWYQQTPGQGLQFLFEYFSETQRNKGNFPGRFSGRQFSNSRSEMNVSTLELGDSALYLCASSLGREYEQYFGPGTRLTVT.

The sample holds a few counts of this clonotype. This chain uses TRBV12-3 or TRBV12-4 with TRBJ2-5; D perhaps matches TRBD1 (5 bases). The ends were cut back, 6 bases at V and 10 bases at J, with 15 bases in the middle. This CDR3 comprises 12 residues. The CDR3 here is CASSPGRVVQYF. For the CDR3, the DNA is TGTGCCAGCAGCCCCGGCAGGGTAGTCCAGTACTTC.

In this sample, this clonotype turned up a few times. The chain links TRBV20-1 to TRBJ2-7; D not resolved. This CDR3 region has 16 residues. The germline V and J ends were trimmed by 5 bases and 5 bases, with 25 bases remaining between them. Germline V gives CDR1 DFQATT, CDR2 SNEGSKA (reference sequence). CDR3: CSAGPFPTGLYHEQYF. As DNA, the CDR3 is TGCAGTGCTGGGCCATTCCCGACGGGCCTTTATCACGAGCAGTACTTC.

The V call is TRBV5-1, the J call TRBJ1-2; no clear D gene. V shed 0 bases and J shed 6 bases, with 9 bases lying between them. The germline V gene has CDR1 SGHRS and CDR2 YFSETQ. The CDR3 length is 13 residues. The CDR3 spells CASSLGLPNGYTF. The DNA of the CDR3 is TGCGCCAGCAGCTTGGGGTTACCCAATGGCTACACCTTC.

This clonotype has more than one count but fewer than ten. The chain employs TRBV6-5 and TRBJ2-1; 14 bases match TRBD2. This CDR3 has 15 residues. CDR1 and CDR2 (germline): MNHEY, SVGAGI. Germline trimming cut 6 bases from V and 9 bases from J; bases unmatched to any gene: 7. CDR3 sequence reads: CASRGTSGSRVEQFF. Here the CDR3 DNA reads TGTGCCAGCAGGGGGACTAGCGGGAGTAGGGTTGAGCAGTTCTTC.

This clonotype was observed many times. The CDR3 here is CASSPPVHLNQPQHF. CDR3 in DNA: TGTGCCAGCTCACCACCTGTTCATCTCAATCAGCCCCAGCATTTT. The chain employs TRBV18 and TRBJ1-5; no reliable D call. Trimming stripped 0 bases from V and 3 bases from J, with 9 bases between. Per germline, CDR1 KGHSH and CDR2 LQKENI. The CDR3 spans 15 residues. The full variable domain, its missing parts supplied by reference TRBV18 and TRBJ1-5, is NAGVMQNPRHLVRRRGQEARLRCSPMKGHSHVYWYRQLPEEGLKFMVYLQKENIIDESGMPKERFSAEFPKEGPSILRIQQVVRGDSAAYFCASSPPVHLNQPQHFGDGTRLSIL.

This clonotype appeared a few times. The rearrangement links TRBV12-3 or TRBV12-4 to TRBJ2-7; TRBD2 matches 13 bases. Trimming at V came to 5 bases and at J to 7 bases, leaving 11 bases not matched to a gene. The CDR3 extends over 16 amino acids. The CDR3 is CASSPRTSGRAGEQYF. Here the CDR3 DNA reads TGTGCCAGCAGTCCCCGGACTAGCGGGAGAGCTGGGGAGCAGTACTTC.

This rearrangement joins TRBV30 to TRBJ2-7; D is perhaps TRBD1 or TRBD2 (5 bases each). CDR1 and CDR2 from the germline V gene are GTSNPN and SVGIG (reference sequence). The CDR3 spans 15 residues. The V end was cut by 0 bases, the J end by 2 bases, with 14 bases between. The CDR3 sequence is CAWSVWGFGAYEQYF. The CDR3 nucleotides read TGTGCCTGGAGTGTGTGGGGGTTCGGTGCCTACGAGCAGTACTTC.

There are a few counts of this clonotype. The chain joins TRBV24-1 to TRBJ2-5; D possibly corresponds to TRBD2 (6 bases). Trimming removed 3 bases at V and 5 bases at J, with 15 bases between. Germline CDR1 KGHDR, CDR2 SFDVKD. This CDR3 spans 15 amino acids. The CDR3 sequence: CATSDPHWGRETQYF. CDR3 bases: TGTGCCACCAGTGATCCCCATTGGGGGAGGGAGACCCAGTACTTC.

This clonotype was detected only a few times. This chain uses TRBV12-3 or TRBV12-4 with TRBJ2-1, with 8 nucleotides matching TRBD1. The V and J ends lost 6 bases and 5 bases, in that order; junction bases with no gene match: 6. CDR3 length equals 14 residues. DNA for the CDR3: TGTGCCAGCAGAGGGCAGGGGGCGGACAATGAGCAGTTCTTC. Translating it yields CASRGQGADNEQFF.

This clonotype was observed a handful of times. This chain joins TRBV10-3 and TRBJ2-7, with TRBD2 matching over 14 bases. Germline V gene data show CDR1 as ENHRY and CDR2 as SYGVKD. V shed 10 bases and J 3 bases; nucleotides not matched to a gene: 2. CDR3 length: 13 amino acids. CDR3 loop: CATGLAGGYEQYF. The CDR3 nucleotides read TGTGCCACCGGACTAGCGGGGGGCTACGAGCAGTACTTC.

This clonotype was counted many times. This chain uses TRBV29-1 with TRBJ2-1; possible D gene TRBD1, 6 bases. Per germline, CDR1 SQVTM and CDR2 ANQGSEA. V dropped 7 bases and J dropped 9 bases, with 13 bases sitting between them. This CDR3 spans 11 amino acids. The CDR3 sequence: CSAETGLEQFF. In nucleotides, the CDR3 is TGCAGCGCCGAGACAGGTCTTGAGCAGTTCTTC.

This clonotype was seen a few times. This chain uses TRBV5-1 with TRBJ2-3; D unclear. This CDR3 is built from 15 residues. V was cut by 0 bases and J by 1 base, with 9 bases left in between. CDR1 is SGHRS, CDR2 YFSETQ, per germline. The CDR3, as DNA: TGCGCCAGCAGCTTGGGTAGAAAGGGCACAGATACGCAGTATTTT. As protein: CASSLGRKGTDTQYF.

On this clonotype itself: The germline gene is not matched at one end of the junction; a read error may be the cause. The chain is built from TRBV2 and TRBJ2-1; perhaps TRBD1 as D (5 bases). From germline, CDR1 is SNHLY and CDR2 FYNNEI. There are 17 residues in the CDR3. The chain's CDR3 is CAVVGREAPSSYKEQFF. For the CDR3, the DNA is TGTGCCGTCGTGGGCAGGGAAGCTCCGAGCTCCTACAAAGAGCAGTTCTTC.

A few counts support this clonotype. The rearrangement links TRBV24-1 to TRBJ2-5; D unclear. The ends were cut back, 7 bases at V and 9 bases at J, with 8 bases in the middle. Germline V gene sequence: CDR1 KGHDR, CDR2 SFDVKD. The CDR3 has 10 residues. The CDR3 is CATRTRPQYF. DNA for the CDR3: TGTGCCACCAGAACAAGGCCCCAGTACTTC.

This clonotype has a handful of counts. The J gene is TRBJ2-5, the V gene TRBV29-1; 7 bases are a match to TRBD2. The V segment lost 6 bases and the J segment 1 base; nucleotides outside the gene matches: 5. The CDR3 totals 13 residues. Germline CDR1 reads SQVTM; CDR2 reads ANQGSEA. The CDR3 region is CSVRTRGQETQYF. The CDR3 coding sequence is TGCAGCGTCCGGACTAGAGGCCAAGAGACCCAGTACTTC.

The chain combines TRBV4-1 with TRBJ2-1; tentatively, D is TRBD1 or TRBD2 (5 bases each). Trimming took off 6 bases at V and 2 bases at J, with 17 bases between the two ends. Per germline, CDR1 MGHRA and CDR2 YSYEKL. This CDR3 spans 16 amino acids. CDR3 amino acids: CASSPHRGRPYNEQFF. The CDR3 coding sequence is TGCGCCAGCAGTCCACATCGGGGACGCCCCTACAATGAGCAGTTCTTC.

The J gene is TRBJ2-1, the V gene TRBV14; 7 bases line up with TRBD1. V lost 2 bases, J lost 0 bases, and 7 bases stayed unmatched. CDR3 length: 17 amino acids. The V gene's germline CDR1 is SGHDN and CDR2 FVKESK. The CDR3 loop reads CASSQRTGVGSYNEQFF. The CDR3 DNA follows: TGTGCCAGCAGCCAACGAACAGGGGTGGGCTCCTACAATGAGCAGTTCTTC.

This clonotype was counted only a few times. The V gene is TRBV2, the J gene TRBJ2-5, with 12 bases aligning to TRBD2. The CDR3 extends over 15 amino acids. CDR1 is SNHLY, CDR2 FYNNEI, per germline. Unmatched junction bases numbered 7, after V lost 6 bases and J lost 5 bases. The CDR3 DNA reads as TGTGCCAGCAGACCTCTAGCGGGGGGGCAGGAGACCCAGTACTTC. Protein: CASRPLAGGQETQYF.